The 27 T cell receptor beta chains below all came from one sample that was sequenced in a study of cytomegalovirus exposure and HLA in healthy donors. Clones were sequenced by immunoSEQ multiplex PCR, and TCRdb holds only the in-frame ones, with some missing. The data contain roughly 65,000 clones, 90% to 95% of them seen just once; the ten biggest clones take up approximately 5%. Sequenced: PBMCs. Every receptor here comes from a man younger than 30 in good health and CMV-seropositive.

V usage is TRBV7-6 and J usage is TRBJ2-3; TRBD2 matches at 14 bases. V dropped 4 bases and J dropped 5; count of bases not matched to a gene: 8. This CDR3 is built from 17 residues. Per germline, CDR1 SGHVS and CDR2 FNYEAQ. CDR3 protein: CASSSTSGRASGDTQYF. The CDR3 DNA is TGTGCCAGCAGCTCGACTAGCGGGAGGGCCTCCGGAGATACGCAGTATTTT.

J is TRBJ2-2 and V is TRBV28, with no clear D. Germline CDR1 MDHEN, CDR2 SYDVKM. The V gene lost 7 bases and the J gene lost 3 bases, with 6 bases spanning the gap. The CDR3 has 12 amino acids. In nucleotides, the CDR3 is TGTGCCAGCAAAGAGGACACCGGGGAGCTGTTTTTT. This gives the protein CASKEDTGELFF.

This clone has more than one count but fewer than ten. The rearrangement joins TRBV6-6 to TRBJ2-7; TRBD2 matches 7 bases. The CDR3 totals 13 residues. The J segment lost 5 bases and the V segment lost 8 bases, leaving 9 bases of the junction unmatched. Germline CDR1 MNHNY, CDR2 SVGAGI (reference sequence). The CDR3 DNA follows: TGTGCCAGCCTTGTGCGGGGGACGGACGAGCAGTACTTC. Protein product: CASLVRGTDEQYF.

The rearrangement links TRBV9 to TRBJ1-2; 9 bases line up with TRBD1. Germline-derived CDR1 and CDR2 are SGDLS and YYNGEE. The junction had 7 bases not matched to a gene; V was cut back by 4 bases and J by 3 bases. This CDR3 region has 15 residues. CDR3 amino acids: CASSSNRGQDYGYTF. The CDR3, as DNA: TGTGCCAGCAGCTCGAACAGGGGGCAGGACTATGGCTACACCTTC.

The J gene is TRBJ1-5, the V gene TRBV28; 8 bases match TRBD1. V lost 9 bases and J lost 6; bases outside the gene matches: 7. The CDR3 consists of 13 residues. CDR1 and CDR2 (germline): MDHEN, SYDVKM. The CDR3 DNA reads as TGTGCCAGTTACGGACAGGGAGGTCAGCCCCAGCATTTT. Its protein is CASYGQGGQPQHF.

This chain links TRBV19 with TRBJ2-7, with TRBD2 identical over 7 bases. This CDR3 comprises 14 residues. Trimming at V came to 4 bases and at J to 3 bases, leaving 6 bases not matched to a gene. Germline loops: CDR1 LNHDA, CDR2 SQIVND (reference sequence). The CDR3, as DNA: TGTGCCAGTAGTAACGCGGGAGTCGTCTACGAGCAGTACTTC. As protein: CASSNAGVVYEQYF.

V gene TRBV30 combines with J gene TRBJ2-1; D may be TRBD2 (5 bases). Trimming took off 4 bases at V and 4 bases at J, with 14 bases between the two ends. Germline assignment: CDR1 GTSNPN and CDR2 SVGIG (reference sequence). The CDR3 has 14 residues. CDR3 sequence (DNA): TGTGCCTGGAAATTGGACTGGAGGTACAATGAGCAGTTCTTC. Translating it yields CAWKLDWRYNEQFF. The variable domain in full, with the rest retrieved from reference TRBV30 and TRBJ2-1, is SQTIHQWPATLVQPVGSPLSLECTVEGTSNPNLYWYRQAAGRGLQLLFYSVGIGQISSEVPQNLSASRPQDRQFILSSKKLLLSDSGFYLCAWKLDWRYNEQFFGPGTRLTVL.

The gene calls are TRBV27 and TRBJ2-1, with TRBD2 matching 8 bases. V shed 0 bases and J 8 bases; nucleotides not matched to a gene: 6. This CDR3 is 15 amino acids long. Germline lookup yields CDR1 MNHEY and CDR2 SMNVEV (reference sequence). This CDR3 is CASSLSYGGRHEQFF. DNA for the CDR3: TGTGCCAGCAGTTTATCGTATGGCGGGAGGCATGAGCAGTTCTTC.

The chain recombines TRBV6-6 with TRBJ2-1; D is undetermined. Deletions cut 6 bases from V and 4 bases from J, with 10 bases between. The CDR3 is 13 residues long. Germline V CDR1 and CDR2: MNHNY, SVGAGI (reference sequence). In nucleotides, the CDR3 is TGTGCCAGCAGACCGACGGAGTACAATGAGCAGTTCTTC. This translates into CASRPTEYNEQFF.

V is TRBV6-4 and J is TRBJ1-5, with D possibly TRBD1 on 6 matching bases. Trimming stripped 8 bases from V and 5 bases from J, with 25 bases between. CDR1 and CDR2 from the germline V gene are MRHNA and SNTAGT. CDR3 length equals 17 residues. CDR3 nucleotides: TGTGCCAGCGGCAGCGTGGACGGCAGGGGAAACTATCAGCCCCAGCATTTT. It translates to CASGSVDGRGNYQPQHF.

The V call is TRBV7-8, the J call TRBJ2-3; D may be TRBD2 (6 bases). V was shortened by 5 bases and J by 6 bases, with 9 bases between the two germline ends. CDR1 and CDR2 (germline): SGHVS, FQNEAQ. The length of the CDR3 is 12 residues. This chain's CDR3 is CASSRGKDTQYF. The CDR3 DNA reads as TGTGCCAGCAGCCGGGGGAAGGATACGCAGTATTTT. Full variable domain (rest looked up from reference TRBV7-8 and TRBJ2-3): GAGVSQSPRYKVAKRGQDVALRCDPISGHVSLFWYQQALGQGPEFLTYFQNEAQLDKSGLPSDRFFAERPEGSVSTLKIQRTQQEDSAVYLCASSRGKDTQYFGPGTRLTVL.

The V call is TRBV9, the J call TRBJ2-3, with 8 bases matching TRBD2. Looked up from germline, CDR1 is SGDLS and CDR2 is YYNGEE. V lost 4 bases, J lost 0 bases, and 7 bases stayed unmatched. The CDR3 consists of 16 residues. CDR3 nucleotides: TGTGCCAGCAGCCCCCGGGGGGGTTCTAGCACAGATACGCAGTATTTT. Encoded protein: CASSPRGGSSTDTQYF.

The chain joins TRBV4-1 to TRBJ1-5; the D is unclear. This CDR3 region has 14 residues. Looked up from germline, CDR1 is MGHRA and CDR2 is YSYEKL. V lost 3 bases, J lost 4 bases, and 10 bases lay in between. The CDR3 loop is CASSQVASNQPQHF. Here the CDR3 DNA reads TGCGCCAGCAGCCAGGTGGCATCGAATCAGCCCCAGCATTTT.

The V and J genes are TRBV15 and TRBJ2-1; TRBD2 agrees at 9 bases. V dropped 11 bases and J dropped 7; count of bases not matched to a gene: 12. This CDR3 is built from 14 residues. The germline CDR1 and CDR2 sequences are LNHNV and YYDKDF (reference sequence). CDR3 sequence: CASQGREGRNEQFF. CDR3 nucleotide sequence: TGTGCCTCTCAAGGGCGGGAGGGCAGGAATGAGCAGTTCTTC.

The J gene is TRBJ2-7, the V gene TRBV30; 7 bases match TRBD2. The V gene end was trimmed by 2 bases and the J gene end by 0 bases; junction bases not matched to a gene: 7. CDR1 is GTSNPN, CDR2 SVGIG, per germline (reference sequence). The CDR3 spans 15 residues. CDR3 in DNA: TGTGCCTGGAGTCCCCTTGGGACTATCTCCTACGAGCAGTACTTC. Translated, it gives CAWSPLGTISYEQYF.

This chain links TRBV6-5 with TRBJ2-3; TRBD2 might be the D (5 bases). Germline CDR1 MNHEY, CDR2 SVGAGI. Trimming removed 4 bases from V and 4 bases from J, with 12 bases in between. The CDR3 runs to 14 residues. CDR3 in amino acids: CASSLELASDTQYF. CDR3 nucleotide sequence: TGTGCCAGCAGTTTGGAGCTAGCCTCAGATACGCAGTATTTT.

The rearrangement joins TRBV19 to TRBJ1-5, with D perhaps matching TRBD1 (6 bases). Trimming removed 10 bases at V and 3 bases at J, with 16 bases between. CDR1 is LNHDA, CDR2 SQIVND, per germline (reference sequence). This CDR3 has 14 amino acids. The CDR3 loop reads CATSWGLDNQPQHF. Here the CDR3 DNA reads TGTGCCACCTCGTGGGGGCTTGACAATCAGCCCCAGCATTTT. The complete variable domain, with remaining parts taken from reference TRBV19 and TRBJ1-5, reads DGGITQSPKYLFRKEGQNVTLSCEQNLNHDAMYWYRQDPGQGLRLIYYSQIVNDFQKGDIAEGYSVSREKKESFPLTVTSAQKNPTAFYLCATSWGLDNQPQHFGDGTRLSIL.

The chain couples TRBV28 to TRBJ1-5; 11 bases agree with TRBD1. Germline V gene lookup returns CDR1 MDHEN and CDR2 SYDVKM. The CDR3 consists of 15 residues. V shed 6 bases and J 1 base; nucleotides not matched to a gene: 2. Written as DNA, the CDR3 is TGTGCCAGCAGGGGACAGGGGGAAAGCAATCAGCCCCAGCATTTT. Protein product: CASRGQGESNQPQHF. The full variable domain, in which reference TRBV28 and TRBJ1-5 provide the parts outside the CDR3, is DVKVTQSSRYLVKRTGEKVFLECVQDMDHENMFWYRQDPGLGLRLIYFSYDVKMKEKGDIPEGYSVSREKKERFSLILESASTNQTSMYLCASRGQGESNQPQHFGDGTRLSIL.

The chain joins TRBV30 to TRBJ2-3, with TRBD1 as a possible D gene (6 bases). This CDR3 is 15 amino acids long. Per the germline V gene, CDR1 is GTSNPN and CDR2 is SVGIG (reference sequence). V lost 5 bases and J lost 1, with 16 bases in between. CDR3 protein: CAWVATGMGTDTQYF. DNA of the CDR3: TGTGCCTGGGTTGCGACAGGAATGGGCACAGATACGCAGTATTTT.

J is TRBJ2-3 and V is TRBV27, with D possibly matching TRBD2 (5 bases). The V gene lost 8 bases and the J gene lost 5 bases, with 5 bases spanning the gap. From germline, CDR1 is MNHEY and CDR2 SMNVEV (reference sequence). The CDR3 is 10 residues long. CDR3 sequence reads: CASGGDTQYF. The CDR3, as DNA: TGTGCCAGCGGAGGAGATACGCAGTATTTT.

The DNA for the CDR3 is TGTGCCAGCATGCAGCAGTTCGGGGATACGCAGTATTTT. Its translation: CASMQQFGDTQYF. This chain links TRBV6-5 with TRBJ2-3; D is unclear. CDR1 is MNHEY, CDR2 SVGAGI, per germline. This CDR3 comprises 13 residues. The V gene lost 7 bases and the J gene lost 6 bases, with 14 bases spanning the gap.

V gene TRBV5-5 combines with J gene TRBJ2-7; weak D call: TRBD2 (6 bases). V shed 5 bases and J shed 5 bases, with 17 bases lying between them. The CDR3 runs 14 residues. Germline assignment: CDR1 SGHKS and CDR2 YYEKEE (reference sequence). This CDR3 is CASSPGTWVDEQYF. CDR3 DNA: TGTGCCAGCAGTCCCGGGACTTGGGTCGACGAGCAGTACTTC.

V and J are TRBV9 and TRBJ2-1, with D perhaps TRBD2 (6 bases). The germline CDR1 and CDR2 sequences are SGDLS and YYNGEE. The CDR3 contains 16 residues. V dropped 1 base and J dropped 1 base, with 12 bases sitting between them. The CDR3 DNA reads as TGTGCCAGCAGCGTACAGGGACTTGGGTCCTACAATGAGCAGTTCTTC. It translates to CASSVQGLGSYNEQFF.

This chain links TRBV28 with TRBJ1-4, with TRBD1 matching over 8 bases. Trimming cost V 4 bases and J 6 bases; bases outside gene matches: 7. The CDR3 consists of 15 residues. Germline V gene lookup returns CDR1 MDHEN and CDR2 SYDVKM. CDR3 amino acids: CASSYPGQGYEKLFF. The CDR3 nucleotides read TGTGCCAGCAGTTATCCCGGACAGGGATATGAAAAACTGTTTTTT.

This rearrangement joins TRBV23-1 to TRBJ2-2; a possible D gene is TRBD2 (6 bases). TRBV23-1 carries the ORF label, with uncertain function. Trimming cost V 4 bases and J 3 bases, with 18 bases left between them. CDR3 size: 17 residues. CDR3 sequence reads: CASSRKYSGGYTGELFF. For the CDR3, the DNA is TGCGCCAGCAGTCGAAAATATAGCGGCGGGTACACCGGGGAGCTGTTTTTT.

The V call is TRBV6-4, the J call TRBJ2-2; TRBD1 is a possible D gene (6 bases). Per the germline V gene, CDR1 is MRHNA and CDR2 is SNTAGT. Trimming cost V 4 bases and J 4 bases, with 13 bases left between them. The CDR3 is 15 amino acids. The CDR3 sequence is CASSARDISTGELFF. The CDR3 coding sequence is TGTGCCAGCAGTGCCAGGGACATTTCCACCGGGGAGCTGTTTTTT.

V and J are TRBV7-9 and TRBJ2-1; no reliable D call. The CDR3 runs to 16 residues. The germline V gene has CDR1 SEHNR and CDR2 FQNEAQ (reference sequence). The V end lost 3 bases, the J end lost 0 bases, and 12 bases lay between the germline ends. Here the CDR3 reads CASSFFSLSSYNEQFF. CDR3 nucleotides: TGTGCCAGCAGCTTTTTTTCTCTGAGCTCCTACAATGAGCAGTTCTTC. Looking up the rest from reference TRBV7-9 and TRBJ2-1 gives the full variable domain: DTGVSQNPRHKITKRGQNVTFRCDPISEHNRLYWYRQTLGQGPEFLTYFQNEAQLEKSRLLSDRFSAERPKGSFSTLEIQRTEQGDSAMYLCASSFFSLSSYNEQFFGPGTRLTVL.